This TCR beta chain appears in the sequencing data of a study of T cell clones after liver transplantation. The repertoire was sequenced with immunoSEQ multiplex PCR; TCRdb's copy has only in-frame clones and lacks some. Among about 60,000 clones listed, roughly two thirds were seen once. Germline values: CDR1 MNHNS, CDR2 SASEGT. V was cut by 0 bases and J by 5 bases, with 13 bases left in between. This CDR3 is 15 amino acids long. This clone was seen just once. Sequencing was performed on CD4+ T cells from blood, taken before liver transplant. The TCR was taken from a human donor who received a liver transplant. This chain links TRBV6-1 with TRBJ1-2; weak D call: TRBD1 (6 bases). CDR3 in amino acids: CASSEAAGAGYGYTF. CDR3 DNA sequence: TGTGCCAGCAGTGAAGCAGCAGGGGCAGGTTATGGCTACACCTTC.